The 14 T cell receptor beta chains presented below share a single source sample, sequenced in a study of regulatory T cells in long-lasting Graves disease. With iRepertoire HTBI primers and Arm-PCR of CDR3 regions, TCR beta libraries were built. TCRdb passed the multiplex PCR reads through MiXCR, listing each CDR3 protein once. The sample carries 600,000 to 650,000 distinct CDR3 sequences, around 17% recorded once. Indicated time point: newly diagnosed GD, antithyroid drugs for less than 3 months. Isolated PBMC RNA provided the starting material for the TCR library. This sample was also put to use in a study of T cells in Graves' hyperthyroidism and ophthalmopathy.

The sample in question was peripheral blood mononuclear cells (PBMCs), obtained at new diagnosis, from a patient treated with antithyroid drugs. These receptors came from a woman aged 25 to 45 with Graves disease.

On this clonotype itself: It differs at one base from a far larger clone, so likely a read error. The J gene is TRBJ2-7, the V gene TRBV7-6, with a possible D match to TRBD1 (6 bases). Germline values: CDR1 SGHVS, CDR2 FNYEAQ. CDR3 length equals 12 residues. The CDR3 reads CAGSLGGDEQYF. CDR3 nucleotides: TGTGCCGGCAGCTTAGGGGGAGACGAGCAGTACTTC.

This clonotype came up a few times. The chain is built from TRBV13 and TRBJ2-3; D assignment may be TRBD1 or TRBD2 (5 bases each). V lost 5 bases to trimming and J lost 2 bases, with 14 bases between them. There are 15 residues in the CDR3. CDR1 is PRHDT and CDR2 is FYEKMQ in the germline V gene (reference sequence). The CDR3 region is CASSKGILDTDTQYF. CDR3 coding DNA: TGTGCCAGCAGCAAGGGGATACTAGACACAGATACGCAGTATTTT.

In this sample, this clonotype turned up a few times. The genes are TRBV3-1 and TRBJ2-3, with D unresolved. Trimming pared 4 bases from V and 5 bases from J, leaving 16 bases between. Germline-derived CDR1 and CDR2 are LGHDT and YNNKEL (reference sequence). This CDR3 has 15 residues. The CDR3 DNA sequence: TGTGCCAGCAGCCGGCCAAGCGACCAGAGAGATACGCAGTATTTT. Protein sequence: CASSRPSDQRDTQYF.

For this clonotype: One junction end disagrees with the germline gene, perhaps due to a read error. The rearrangement uses TRBV5-1 and TRBJ2-3; 9 nucleotides match TRBD2. The CDR3 has 18 amino acids. CDR1 and CDR2 from the germline V gene are SGHRS and YFSETQ. DNA for the CDR3: TGTGCCAGCAGCCCCATCACCGGCAGGCGGGAGGGCGAAGATACGCAGTATTTT. It yields the protein CASSPITGRREGEDTQYF. The full variable domain, in which reference TRBV5-1 and TRBJ2-3 provide the parts outside the CDR3, is KAGVTQTPRYLIKTRGQQVTLSCSPISGHRSVSWYQQTPGQGLQFLFEYFSETQRNKGNFPGRFSGRQFSNSRSEMNVSTLELGDSALYLCASSPITGRREGEDTQYFGPGTRLTVL.

The chain recombines TRBV5-1 with TRBJ1-2; D gene ambiguous. V shed 7 bases and J shed 5 bases, with 36 bases lying between them. CDR3 length equals 20 residues. Germline CDR1 reads SGHRS; CDR2 reads YFSETQ. The CDR3 reads CASGLGDAGVRISPPYGYTF. The CDR3 nucleotides read TGCGCCAGCGGATTGGGAGACGCGGGCGTACGTATATCACCCCCGTATGGCTACACCTTC.

This clonotype was found many times. This chain uses TRBV28 with TRBJ2-3; 12 bases are shared with TRBD2. The CDR3 length is 15 residues. The V segment lost 6 bases and the J segment 6 bases; nucleotides outside the gene matches: 7. The germline gives CDR1 MDHEN, CDR2 SYDVKM. The CDR3 reads CASSDGLAGTDTQYF. The CDR3 region has the DNA TGTGCCAGCAGCGATGGACTAGCGGGAACTGATACGCAGTATTTT.

This clonotype was seen only a few times. The genes are TRBV4-1 and TRBJ1-1; D may be TRBD1 (5 bases). The CDR3 is 15 amino acids. CDR1 and CDR2 from the germline V gene are MGHRA and YSYEKL. Trimming cost V 0 bases and J 6 bases, with 14 bases left between them. The CDR3 is CASSQEVRAWAEAFF. The DNA of the CDR3 is TGCGCCAGCAGCCAAGAGGTCAGGGCATGGGCTGAAGCTTTCTTT.

The genes are TRBV28 and TRBJ2-1; possible D gene TRBD2, 5 bases. The germline V gene encodes CDR1 MDHEN and CDR2 SYDVKM. V was cut by 2 bases and J by 5 bases, with 10 bases left in between. The CDR3 has 14 residues. The CDR3 DNA reads TGTGCCAGCAGTTTACTAGCCAATCACAATGAGCAGTTCTTC. It codes for CASSLLANHNEQFF.

This clonotype was seen ten or more times. V usage is TRBV6-5 and J usage is TRBJ1-3; D call uncertain. V lost 4 bases and J 4 bases, leaving 11 bases between the germline ends. The length of the CDR3 is 14 residues. The germline V gene encodes CDR1 MNHEY and CDR2 SVGAGI. Here the CDR3 DNA reads TGTGCCAGCAGTTCCCGGAGGGTGGGAAACACCATATATTTT. It specifies CASSSRRVGNTIYF.

This clonotype has ten or more counts. The chain couples TRBV29-1 to TRBJ2-1; D is possibly TRBD2 (5 bases). V gave up 7 bases and J gave up 0 bases, with 13 bases separating them. Germline V gene data show CDR1 as SQVTM and CDR2 as ANQGSEA. The CDR3 totals 14 residues. This CDR3 is CSAMDGNSYNEQFF. The CDR3 nucleotides are TGCAGCGCGATGGACGGGAACTCCTACAATGAGCAGTTCTTC.

The chain combines TRBV6-1 with TRBJ1-2; tentatively, D is TRBD1 (6 bases). V shed 6 bases and J shed 0 bases, with 11 bases lying between them. Germline V gene lookup returns CDR1 MNHNS and CDR2 SASEGT. The CDR3 totals 14 residues. CDR3 in DNA: TGTGCCAGCAGGTACAGGGAACCTAACTATGGCTACACCTTC. Protein product: CASRYREPNYGYTF.

This clonotype has at least ten counts. The chain couples TRBV28 to TRBJ1-2; tentative D call: TRBD1 (5 bases). Germline values: CDR1 MDHEN, CDR2 SYDVKM. The CDR3 has 16 residues. The V gene lost 6 bases and the J gene lost 1 base, with 18 bases spanning the gap. The CDR3 DNA reads TGTGCCAGCAGGGGAGCGACGGGACGAGATAACTATGGCTACACCTTC. This codes for CASRGATGRDNYGYTF.

This clonotype was found many times. In nucleotides, the CDR3 is TGTGCCAGCACCTCCGTGGGTAATGAGCAGTTCTTC. Its protein is CASTSVGNEQFF. J is TRBJ2-1 and V is TRBV11-2; D unresolved. The V gene lost 7 bases and the J gene lost 7 bases, with 11 bases spanning the gap. CDR1 and CDR2 from the germline V gene are SGHAT and FQNNGV. This CDR3 comprises 12 residues.

The chain carries TRBV5-5 and TRBJ1-6; maybe TRBD1 (5 bases). Germline V gene data show CDR1 as SGHKS and CDR2 as YYEKEE (reference sequence). V lost 1 base, J lost 10 bases, and 12 bases lay in between. This CDR3 spans 14 amino acids. The CDR3 protein is CASSLWVGESPLHF. The CDR3 DNA sequence: TGTGCCAGCAGCTTGTGGGTAGGGGAATCACCCCTCCACTTT.